In its sample, the clone carrying this TCR beta chain was seen a few times. Generated by immunoSEQ multiplex PCR, the TCRdb table keeps only in-frame clones and is missing some. The repertoire holds approximately 110,000 clones, with 65% to 80% as singletons. These data come from a study of blood T cell repertoires in COVID-19. V shed 7 bases and J 7 bases; nucleotides not matched to a gene: 13. Germline V gene lookup returns CDR1 LNHDA and CDR2 SQIVND (reference sequence). The CDR3 loop spans 16 amino acids. This sequence was found in a woman in her 70s with acute or convalescent COVID-19. V gene TRBV19 combines with J gene TRBJ2-1; 10 positions match TRBD2. The sequenced sample consisted of peripheral blood. The CDR3 coding sequence is TGTGCCAGTAAGGGGCTAGCGGGGGTAGGTAGGAATGAGCAGTTCTTC. It translates to CASKGLAGVGRNEQFF.